This T cell receptor beta chain was sequenced during a study of T cells in Graves' hyperthyroidism and ophthalmopathy. Study-wide findings and caveats: In blood, most of the thyroid clonotypes expanded above 0.001 were also present.

RNA transcripts served as the template for amplifying TCR beta CDR3 regions. RT-PCR in the first round (using the HTBI primer set) targeted the TCR CDR3. TCRdb re-called the multiplex PCR reads with MiXCR, one entry per CDR3 protein. There are around 380,000 distinct CDR3 sequences in the sample; roughly 14% occur only once, and around 20% lies in the top ten. This clonotype appeared many times. Its antigen is as yet unknown. The CDR3 extends over 11 amino acids. Germline CDR1 is LGHDT and CDR2 is YNNKEL (reference sequence). Trimming removed 4 bases at V and 8 bases at J, with 6 bases between. Sequenced material: blood. The receptor comes from a man aged 25-45 years with Graves' hyperthyroidism that later progressed to Graves' ophthalmopathy. J is TRBJ2-1 and V is TRBV3-1, with D unresolved. The CDR3 loop reads CASSRSHEQFF. Here the CDR3 DNA reads TGTGCCAGCAGCCGGTCCCATGAGCAGTTCTTC.